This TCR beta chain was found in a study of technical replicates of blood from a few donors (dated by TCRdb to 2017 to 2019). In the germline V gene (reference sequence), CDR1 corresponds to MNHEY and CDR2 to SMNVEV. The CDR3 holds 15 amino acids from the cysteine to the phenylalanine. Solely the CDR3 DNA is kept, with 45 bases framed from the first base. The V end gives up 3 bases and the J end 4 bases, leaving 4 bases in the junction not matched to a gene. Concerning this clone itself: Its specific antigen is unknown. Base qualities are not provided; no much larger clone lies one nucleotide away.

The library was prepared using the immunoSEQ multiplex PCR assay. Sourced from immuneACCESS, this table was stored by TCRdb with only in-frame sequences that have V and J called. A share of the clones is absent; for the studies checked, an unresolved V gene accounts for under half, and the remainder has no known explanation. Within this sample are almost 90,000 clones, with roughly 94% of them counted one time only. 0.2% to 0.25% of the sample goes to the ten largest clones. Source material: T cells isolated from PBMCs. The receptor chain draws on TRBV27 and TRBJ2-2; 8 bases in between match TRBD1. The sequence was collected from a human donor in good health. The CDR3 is CASSLGQVGTGELFF. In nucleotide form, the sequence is TGTGCCAGCAGTTTGGGACAGGTTGGCACCGGGGAGCTGTTTTTT.